This paragraph covers one T cell receptor beta chain sequence. This record comes from a study of T cell changes during pregnancy in multiple sclerosis. This CDR3 is built from 13 residues. The junction had 0 bases not matched to a gene; V was cut back by 0 bases and J by 4 bases. Germline V CDR1 and CDR2: SGHRS, YFSETQ. Clones were sequenced by immunoSEQ multiplex PCR, and TCRdb holds only the in-frame ones, with some missing. The sample includes roughly 68,000 clones, about 90% of them seen just once. This sequence joins TRBV5-1 and TRBJ1-2; TRBD1 matches 7 bases. This clonotype was obtained from a female donor in good health, enrolled as a control in a pregnancy study. Sequences were derived from peripheral blood, sampled in the second trimester of pregnancy. The CDR3 DNA is TGCGCCAGCAGCTTGGGGACAGGCTATGGCTACACCTTC. It is translated as CASSLGTGYGYTF.